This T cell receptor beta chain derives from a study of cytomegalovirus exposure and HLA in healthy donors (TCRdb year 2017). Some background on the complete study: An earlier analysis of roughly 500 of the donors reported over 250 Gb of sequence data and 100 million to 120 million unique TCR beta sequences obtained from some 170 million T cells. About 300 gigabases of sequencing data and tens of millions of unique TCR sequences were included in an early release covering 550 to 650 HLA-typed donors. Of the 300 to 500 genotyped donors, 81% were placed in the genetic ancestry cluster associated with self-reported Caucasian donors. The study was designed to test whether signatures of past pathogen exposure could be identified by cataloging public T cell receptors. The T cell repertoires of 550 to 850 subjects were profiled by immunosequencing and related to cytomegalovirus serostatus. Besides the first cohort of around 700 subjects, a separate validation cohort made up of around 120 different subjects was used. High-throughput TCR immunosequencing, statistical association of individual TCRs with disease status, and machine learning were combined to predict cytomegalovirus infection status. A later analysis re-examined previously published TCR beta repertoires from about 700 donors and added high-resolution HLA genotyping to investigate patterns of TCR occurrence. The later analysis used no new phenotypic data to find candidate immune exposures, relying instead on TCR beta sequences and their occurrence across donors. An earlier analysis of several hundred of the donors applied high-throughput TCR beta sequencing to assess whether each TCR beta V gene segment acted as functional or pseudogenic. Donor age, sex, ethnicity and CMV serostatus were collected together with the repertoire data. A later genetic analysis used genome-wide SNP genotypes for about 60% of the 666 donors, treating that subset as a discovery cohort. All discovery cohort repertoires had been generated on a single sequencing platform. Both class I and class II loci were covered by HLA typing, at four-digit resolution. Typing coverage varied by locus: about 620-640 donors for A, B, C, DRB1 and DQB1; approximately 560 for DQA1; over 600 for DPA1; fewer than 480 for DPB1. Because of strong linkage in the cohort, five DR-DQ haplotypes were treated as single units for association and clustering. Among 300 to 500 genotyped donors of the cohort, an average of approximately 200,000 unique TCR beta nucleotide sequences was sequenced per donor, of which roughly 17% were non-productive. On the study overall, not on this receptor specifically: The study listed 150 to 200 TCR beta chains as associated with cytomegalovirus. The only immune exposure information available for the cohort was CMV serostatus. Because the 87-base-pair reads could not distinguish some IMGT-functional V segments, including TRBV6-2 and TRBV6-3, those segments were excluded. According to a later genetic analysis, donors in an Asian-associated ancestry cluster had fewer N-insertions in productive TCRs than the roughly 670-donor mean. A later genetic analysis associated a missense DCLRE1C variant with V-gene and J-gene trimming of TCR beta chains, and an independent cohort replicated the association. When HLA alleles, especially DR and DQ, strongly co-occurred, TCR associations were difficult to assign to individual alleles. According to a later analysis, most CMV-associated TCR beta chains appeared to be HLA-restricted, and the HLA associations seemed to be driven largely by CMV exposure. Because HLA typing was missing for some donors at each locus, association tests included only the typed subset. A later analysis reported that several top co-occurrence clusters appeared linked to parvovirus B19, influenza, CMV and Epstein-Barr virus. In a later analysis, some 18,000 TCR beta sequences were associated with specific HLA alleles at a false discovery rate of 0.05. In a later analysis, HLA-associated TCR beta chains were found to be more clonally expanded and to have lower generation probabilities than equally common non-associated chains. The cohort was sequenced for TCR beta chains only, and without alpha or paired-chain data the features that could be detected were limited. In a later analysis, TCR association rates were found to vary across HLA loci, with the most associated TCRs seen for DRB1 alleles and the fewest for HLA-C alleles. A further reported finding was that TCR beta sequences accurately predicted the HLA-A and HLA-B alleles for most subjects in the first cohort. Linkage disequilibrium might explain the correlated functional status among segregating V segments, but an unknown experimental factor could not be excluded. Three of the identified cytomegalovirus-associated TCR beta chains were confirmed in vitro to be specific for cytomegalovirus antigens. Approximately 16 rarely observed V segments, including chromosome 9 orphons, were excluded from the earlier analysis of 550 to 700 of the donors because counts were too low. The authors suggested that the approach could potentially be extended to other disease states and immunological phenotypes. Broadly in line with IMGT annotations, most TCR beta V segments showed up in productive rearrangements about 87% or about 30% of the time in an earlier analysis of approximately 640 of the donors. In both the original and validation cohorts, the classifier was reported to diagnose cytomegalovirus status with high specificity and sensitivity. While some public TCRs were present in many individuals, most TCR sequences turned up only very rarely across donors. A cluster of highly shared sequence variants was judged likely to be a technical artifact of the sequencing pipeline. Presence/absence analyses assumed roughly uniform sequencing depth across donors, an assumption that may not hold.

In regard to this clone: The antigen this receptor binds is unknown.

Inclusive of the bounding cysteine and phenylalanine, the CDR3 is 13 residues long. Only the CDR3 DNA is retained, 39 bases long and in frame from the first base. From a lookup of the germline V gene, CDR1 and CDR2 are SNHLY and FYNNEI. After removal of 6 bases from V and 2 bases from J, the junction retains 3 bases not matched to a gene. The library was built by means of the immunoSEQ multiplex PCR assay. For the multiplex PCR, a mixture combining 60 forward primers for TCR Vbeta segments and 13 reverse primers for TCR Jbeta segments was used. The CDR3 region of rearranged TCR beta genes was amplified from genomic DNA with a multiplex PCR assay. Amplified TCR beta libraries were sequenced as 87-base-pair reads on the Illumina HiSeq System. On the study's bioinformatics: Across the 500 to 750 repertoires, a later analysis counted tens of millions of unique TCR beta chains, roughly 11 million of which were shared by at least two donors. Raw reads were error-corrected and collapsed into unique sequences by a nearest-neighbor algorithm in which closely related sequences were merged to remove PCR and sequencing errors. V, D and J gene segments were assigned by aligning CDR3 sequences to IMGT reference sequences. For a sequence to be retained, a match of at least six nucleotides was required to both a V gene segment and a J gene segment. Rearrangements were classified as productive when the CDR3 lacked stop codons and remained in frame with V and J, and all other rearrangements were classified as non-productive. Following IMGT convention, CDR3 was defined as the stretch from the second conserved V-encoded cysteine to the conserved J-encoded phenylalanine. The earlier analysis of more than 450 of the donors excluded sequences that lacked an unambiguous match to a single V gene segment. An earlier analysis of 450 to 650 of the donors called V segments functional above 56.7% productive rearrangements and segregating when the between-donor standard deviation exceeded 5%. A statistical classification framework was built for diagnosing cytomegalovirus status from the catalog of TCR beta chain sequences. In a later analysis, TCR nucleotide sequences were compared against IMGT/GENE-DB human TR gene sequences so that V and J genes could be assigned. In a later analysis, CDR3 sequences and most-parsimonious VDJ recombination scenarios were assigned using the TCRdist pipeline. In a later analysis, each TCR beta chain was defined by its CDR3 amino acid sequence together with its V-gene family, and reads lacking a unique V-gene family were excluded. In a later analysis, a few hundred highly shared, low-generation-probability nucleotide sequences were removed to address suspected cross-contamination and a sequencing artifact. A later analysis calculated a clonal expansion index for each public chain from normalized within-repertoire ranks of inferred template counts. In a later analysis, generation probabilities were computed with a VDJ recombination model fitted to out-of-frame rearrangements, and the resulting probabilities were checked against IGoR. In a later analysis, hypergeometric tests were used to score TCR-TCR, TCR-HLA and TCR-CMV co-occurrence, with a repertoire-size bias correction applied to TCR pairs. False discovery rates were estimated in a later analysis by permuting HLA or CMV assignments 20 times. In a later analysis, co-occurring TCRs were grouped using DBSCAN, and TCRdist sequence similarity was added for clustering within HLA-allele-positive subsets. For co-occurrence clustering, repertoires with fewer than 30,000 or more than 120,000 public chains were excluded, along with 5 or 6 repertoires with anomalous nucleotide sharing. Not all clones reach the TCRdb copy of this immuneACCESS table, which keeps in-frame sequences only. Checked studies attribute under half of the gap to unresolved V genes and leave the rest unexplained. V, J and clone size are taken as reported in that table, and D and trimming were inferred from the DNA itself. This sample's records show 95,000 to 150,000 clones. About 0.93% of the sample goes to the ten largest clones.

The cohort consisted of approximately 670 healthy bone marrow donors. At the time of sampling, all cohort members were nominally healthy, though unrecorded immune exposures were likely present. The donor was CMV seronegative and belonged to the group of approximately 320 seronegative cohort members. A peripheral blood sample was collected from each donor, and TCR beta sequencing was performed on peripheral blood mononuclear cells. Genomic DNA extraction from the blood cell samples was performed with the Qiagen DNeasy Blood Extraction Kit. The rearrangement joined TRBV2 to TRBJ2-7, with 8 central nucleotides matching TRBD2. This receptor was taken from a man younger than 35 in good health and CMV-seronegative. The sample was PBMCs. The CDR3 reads CASRSGLAYEQYF. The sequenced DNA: TGTGCCAGCAGGTCGGGACTAGCCTACGAGCAGTACTTC.